Each of the 30 T cell receptor beta chains below was sequenced from the same sample in a study of cytomegalovirus exposure and HLA in healthy donors. The PCR used 60 Vbeta and 13 Jbeta primers. Assay: immunoSEQ multiplex PCR; the TCRdb copy retains only in-frame clones and omits some. The data show 65,000 to 85,000 clones, about nine tenths seen once. Input material: PBMCs. The origin of the receptors is a woman aged 25 to 39 in good health and CMV-seronegative.

This chain links TRBV27 with TRBJ2-2; TRBD2 agrees at 13 bases. Losses at the gene ends were 5 bases for V and 5 bases for J; bases not matched to a gene: 8. This CDR3 has 17 amino acids. Germline values: CDR1 MNHEY, CDR2 SMNVEV (reference sequence). CDR3 protein: CASSRKLAGGLTGELFF. The CDR3 coding sequence is TGTGCCAGCAGTAGAAAACTAGCGGGAGGGTTGACCGGGGAGCTGTTTTTT.

The chain links TRBV19 to TRBJ2-1; TRBD2 matches 11 bases. The V gene's germline CDR1 is LNHDA and CDR2 SQIVND (reference sequence). Germline trimming cut 3 bases from V and 7 bases from J; bases unmatched to any gene: 17. The CDR3 totals 19 residues. The CDR3 nucleotides read TGTGCCAGTAGTATGCTTCCCCTAGGGCTAGCGGGAGGACTAAATGAGCAGTTCTTC. Residues: CASSMLPLGLAGGLNEQFF. Using reference TRBV19 and TRBJ2-1 for the parts outside the CDR3, the full variable domain is DGGITQSPKYLFRKEGQNVTLSCEQNLNHDAMYWYRQDPGQGLRLIYYSQIVNDFQKGDIAEGYSVSREKKESFPLTVTSAQKNPTAFYLCASSMLPLGLAGGLNEQFFGPGTRLTVL.

The chain is built from TRBV30 and TRBJ1-2; tentatively, D is TRBD1 (5 bases). CDR3 size: 13 residues. Germline loops: CDR1 GTSNPN, CDR2 SVGIG (reference sequence). V dropped 6 bases and J dropped 5 bases, with 16 bases sitting between them. CDR3: CACKAEGPYGYTF. In DNA form, the CDR3 reads TGTGCCTGTAAGGCGGAGGGGCCTTATGGCTACACCTTC. Using reference TRBV30 and TRBJ1-2 for the parts outside the CDR3, the full variable domain is SQTIHQWPATLVQPVGSPLSLECTVEGTSNPNLYWYRQAAGRGLQLLFYSVGIGQISSEVPQNLSASRPQDRQFILSSKKLLLSDSGFYLCACKAEGPYGYTFGSGTRLTVV.

The V gene is TRBV19, the J gene TRBJ1-5; 7 bases align to TRBD1. Germline CDR1 and CDR2: LNHDA and SQIVND (reference sequence). With V trimmed by 3 bases and J by 6 bases, 5 bases remained unmatched. The CDR3 is made up of 14 amino acids. Written as DNA, the CDR3 is TGTGCCAGTAGTATTGGACAGGCTGCTCAGCCCCAGCATTTT. It specifies CASSIGQAAQPQHF. The variable domain in full, completed from reference TRBV19 and TRBJ1-5, reads DGGITQSPKYLFRKEGQNVTLSCEQNLNHDAMYWYRQDPGQGLRLIYYSQIVNDFQKGDIAEGYSVSREKKESFPLTVTSAQKNPTAFYLCASSIGQAAQPQHFGDGTRLSIL.

This clone was seen once. The chain couples TRBV19 to TRBJ2-7, with a possible D match to TRBD1 (5 bases). Germline values: CDR1 LNHDA, CDR2 SQIVND (reference sequence). Trimming took off 3 bases at V and 2 bases at J, with 11 bases between the two ends. This CDR3 region has 14 residues. The CDR3 protein is CASSIQGGPYEQYF. CDR3 DNA sequence: TGTGCCAGTAGTATCCAGGGCGGACCCTACGAGCAGTACTTC.

The V call is TRBV18, the J call TRBJ2-5; no definite D call. The CDR3 consists of 12 residues. The ends were cut back, 3 bases at V and 10 bases at J, with 12 bases in the middle. Germline V gene lookup returns CDR1 KGHSH and CDR2 LQKENI. CDR3 region: CASSPPGLGQYF. The CDR3 region has the DNA TGTGCCAGCTCACCGCCCGGGTTAGGCCAGTACTTC.

This clone has only one observation. This chain connects TRBV7-2 to TRBJ2-7; TRBD1 aligns across 7 bases. J gave up 1 base and V 5 bases, and 8 bases lay outside the gene matches. The CDR3 contains 15 residues. Germline V lookup: CDR1 SGHTA, CDR2 FQGNSA. The CDR3 bases are TGTGCCAGCAGCCCAGGACAGGCTCTTTCCTACGAGCAGTACTTC. Its translation is CASSPGQALSYEQYF.

The chain couples TRBV27 to TRBJ2-7, with D possibly being TRBD2 (6 bases). The germline V gene has CDR1 MNHEY and CDR2 SMNVEV (reference sequence). The CDR3 contains 15 residues. Trimming shortened V by 2 bases and J by 5 bases, and 16 bases separated the two germline ends. The CDR3: CASSLPGLAPHEQYF. CDR3 DNA: TGTGCCAGCAGTTTACCGGGACTCGCTCCTCACGAGCAGTACTTC.

The V gene is TRBV28, the J gene TRBJ1-4, with TRBD1 as a possible D gene (6 bases). The CDR3 is made up of 16 amino acids. V gave up 5 bases and J gave up 6 bases, with 19 bases separating them. Germline CDR1 reads MDHEN; CDR2 reads SYDVKM. CDR3 DNA: TGTGCCAGCAGTCATCGCGGCGGGGGGCCCGATGAAAAACTGTTTTTT. Its translation is CASSHRGGGPDEKLFF.

The genes are TRBV28 and TRBJ2-7; D is perhaps TRBD1 (6 bases). The CDR3 is 15 residues long. V lost 5 bases and J lost 0, with 14 bases in between. Germline V gene sequence: CDR1 MDHEN, CDR2 SYDVKM. CDR3 nucleotide sequence: TGTGCCAGCAGTGTTTCAGGGGAGAGCTCCTACGAGCAGTACTTC. It codes for CASSVSGESSYEQYF.

This clone has more than one count but fewer than ten. The rearrangement joins TRBV27 to TRBJ1-5; weak D call: TRBD1 (5 bases). CDR1 and CDR2 from the germline V gene are MNHEY and SMNVEV (reference sequence). The CDR3 consists of 17 residues. Trimming took 5 bases from V and 4 from J, leaving 21 bases between them. CDR3 nucleotides: TGTGCCAGCAGTCCCCGGCAAGGGGCTCAAAAGAATCAGCCCCAGCATTTT. It translates to CASSPRQGAQKNQPQHF.

The count of this clone is one. The CDR3 sequence: CASSPGQRRQETQYF. CDR3 coding DNA: TGTGCCAGCAGCCCGGGACAGCGGCGCCAAGAGACCCAGTACTTC. The chain carries TRBV5-4 and TRBJ2-5, with 7 positions matching TRBD1. The CDR3 extends over 15 amino acids. Germline values: CDR1 SGHNT, CDR2 YYREEE (reference sequence). The V gene end was trimmed by 4 bases and the J gene end by 1 base; junction bases not matched to a gene: 7.

The chain combines TRBV9 with TRBJ2-7; TRBD2 matches 9 bases. Germline CDR1 SGDLS, CDR2 YYNGEE. V lost 1 base and J lost 2; bases outside the gene matches: 10. The CDR3 contains 17 residues. CDR3 DNA sequence: TGTGCCAGCAGCGTATCGTGGAAGACTAGCGGTCCCTACGAGCAGTACTTC. Amino acids: CASSVSWKTSGPYEQYF.

The chain has TRBV28 and TRBJ2-2; possible D gene TRBD1, 5 bases. Germline CDR1 reads MDHEN; CDR2 reads SYDVKM. The length of the CDR3 is 16 residues. V was trimmed by 1 base and J by 4 bases, leaving 13 bases between them. This CDR3 reads CASSLSGPLGTGELFF. For the CDR3, the DNA is TGTGCCAGCAGTTTATCAGGGCCACTGGGCACCGGGGAGCTGTTTTTT.

V is TRBV7-2 and J is TRBJ2-1, with 9 bases matching TRBD2. Trimming took 4 bases from V and 6 from J; bases not matched to a gene: 13. Per the germline V gene, CDR1 is SGHTA and CDR2 is FQGNSA. The CDR3 sequence is 17 residues long. Here the CDR3 DNA reads TGTGCCAGCAGCTCGCCCTTGATTAGCGGGAGCTTCAATGAGCAGTTCTTC. Amino acids: CASSSPLISGSFNEQFF.

The chain joins TRBV27 to TRBJ2-3, with 10 nucleotides matching TRBD1. Germline V gives CDR1 MNHEY, CDR2 SMNVEV (reference sequence). Germline trimming cut 5 bases from V and 5 bases from J; bases unmatched to any gene: 4. The CDR3 is 14 amino acids. The CDR3 loop reads CASSLTGGVDTQYF. The CDR3 DNA reads as TGTGCCAGCAGTCTGACAGGGGGCGTAGATACGCAGTATTTT.

The rearrangement joins TRBV6-6 to TRBJ1-3, with a tentative D call TRBD1 (6 bases). Germline CDR1 reads MNHNY; CDR2 reads SVGAGI (reference sequence). With 2 bases removed from V and 5 bases from J, the gap between germline ends came to 16 bases. This CDR3 has 16 residues. The DNA of the CDR3 is TGTGCCAGCAGTTACATGGACAGTAGTCGAAGAAACACCATATATTTT. This sequence encodes CASSYMDSSRRNTIYF.

This clone was counted only a few times. This chain joins TRBV10-3 and TRBJ1-5, with TRBD1 as a possible D gene (5 bases). V was shortened by 10 bases and J by 5 bases, with 15 bases between the two germline ends. The CDR3 consists of 13 residues. In germline, CDR1 is ENHRY, CDR2 SYGVKD. The CDR3 loop reads CATGGEGYQPQHF. In nucleotides, the CDR3 is TGTGCCACCGGAGGGGAGGGGTATCAGCCCCAGCATTTT.

This chain joins TRBV5-1 and TRBJ1-1; D is unclear. CDR1 is SGHRS and CDR2 is YFSETQ in the germline V gene. The CDR3 has 15 residues. Deletions cut 3 bases from V and 1 base from J, with 13 bases between. DNA of the CDR3: TGCGCCAGCAGCTCGACCCCCCCGGGGAACACTGAAGCTTTCTTT. Its protein product is CASSSTPPGNTEAFF.

The chain uses TRBV2 and TRBJ2-1, with 12 bases identical to TRBD2. Unmatched junction bases numbered 5, after V lost 2 bases and J lost 9 bases. The CDR3 spans 15 residues. Germline V CDR1 and CDR2: SNHLY, FYNNEI. The CDR3 nucleotides are TGTGCCAGCAGTGAATTGACTAGCGGGAGAAGTGAGCAGTTCTTC. Amino acid sequence: CASSELTSGRSEQFF.

V gene TRBV6-6 combines with J gene TRBJ1-1; D ambiguous. Germline V gives CDR1 MNHNY, CDR2 SVGAGI (reference sequence). The CDR3 loop spans 15 amino acids. V lost 6 bases and J 0 bases, leaving 14 bases between the germline ends. The chain's CDR3 is CASRLVHDMNTEAFF. DNA for the CDR3: TGTGCCAGCAGGCTGGTCCACGACATGAACACTGAAGCTTTCTTT.

The genes are TRBV27 and TRBJ1-3; maybe TRBD1 (6 bases). The CDR3 runs 15 residues. Trimming shortened V by 4 bases and J by 4 bases, and 14 bases separated the two germline ends. CDR1 and CDR2 (germline): MNHEY, SMNVEV (reference sequence). Here the CDR3 reads CASSSDRLRGNTIYF. CDR3 DNA sequence: TGTGCCAGCAGTTCCGACAGGCTCAGGGGAAACACCATATATTTT.

The chain couples TRBV19 to TRBJ2-7, with TRBD2 matching 11 bases. The germline V gene encodes CDR1 LNHDA and CDR2 SQIVND (reference sequence). The V and J ends lost 7 bases and 3 bases, in that order; junction bases with no gene match: 11. The CDR3 spans 16 residues. CDR3 amino acids: CASILLAGGQFYEQYF. DNA for the CDR3: TGTGCCAGTATTTTGCTAGCGGGAGGCCAGTTCTACGAGCAGTACTTC.

The V and J genes are TRBV25-1 and TRBJ2-1, with D possibly being TRBD2 (5 bases). The CDR3 sequence is 13 residues long. The V gene's germline CDR1 is MGHDK and CDR2 SYGVNS. Trimming shortened V by 2 bases and J by 5 bases, and 7 bases separated the two germline ends. The CDR3 here is CASSEERDNEQFF. CDR3 DNA sequence: TGTGCCAGCAGTGAAGAGAGGGACAATGAGCAGTTCTTC.

This chain connects TRBV5-1 to TRBJ2-7; D may be TRBD2 (5 bases). CDR3 length: 13 amino acids. V was pared by 0 bases and J by 3 bases, with 7 bases between. The germline CDR1 and CDR2 sequences are SGHRS and YFSETQ. CDR3 in amino acids: CASSLGTFYEQYF. As DNA, the CDR3 is TGCGCCAGCAGCTTGGGGACTTTCTACGAGCAGTACTTC. The full variable domain, with the rest looked up from reference TRBV5-1 and TRBJ2-7, is KAGVTQTPRYLIKTRGQQVTLSCSPISGHRSVSWYQQTPGQGLQFLFEYFSETQRNKGNFPGRFSGRQFSNSRSEMNVSTLELGDSALYLCASSLGTFYEQYFGPGTRLTVT.

In this sample, this clone turned up a few times. The chain carries TRBV2 and TRBJ2-7; the match to TRBD1 covers 8 bases. After removal of 0 bases from V and 5 bases from J, the junction contained 0 bases not matched to a gene. Germline-derived CDR1 and CDR2 are SNHLY and FYNNEI. The length of the CDR3 is 13 residues. The chain's CDR3 is CASSEADRDEQYF. The CDR3 DNA reads as TGTGCCAGCAGTGAAGCGGACAGGGACGAGCAGTACTTC.

This chain connects TRBV5-4 to TRBJ1-2; 7 bases align to TRBD1. With 5 bases clipped from V and 6 bases from J, the junction kept 4 bases outside the gene matches. The CDR3 loop spans 12 amino acids. Germline V gene lookup returns CDR1 SGHNT and CDR2 YYREEE (reference sequence). The CDR3 is CASRTGLDGYTF. CDR3 in DNA: TGTGCCAGCAGGACAGGGCTAGATGGCTACACCTTC.

The CDR3 region is CASSSLAGGPREQFF. In DNA form, the CDR3 reads TGTGCCAGCAGTTCACTAGCGGGAGGGCCTCGTGAGCAGTTCTTC. The V gene is TRBV27, the J gene TRBJ2-1; 13 nucleotides match TRBD2. Germline V gene data show CDR1 as MNHEY and CDR2 as SMNVEV (reference sequence). CDR3 size: 15 residues. Trimming took 4 bases from V and 9 from J; bases not matched to a gene: 6.

The chain links TRBV19 to TRBJ2-1; a weak D match, TRBD2 (6 bases). The germline gives CDR1 LNHDA, CDR2 SQIVND (reference sequence). CDR3 length: 13 residues. Trimming took off 4 bases at V and 9 bases at J, with 13 bases between the two ends. The chain's CDR3 is CASSRGRYGEQFF. The CDR3 DNA reads TGTGCCAGTAGTAGGGGGAGGTACGGTGAGCAGTTCTTC. The full variable domain, with the rest looked up from reference TRBV19 and TRBJ2-1, is DGGITQSPKYLFRKEGQNVTLSCEQNLNHDAMYWYRQDPGQGLRLIYYSQIVNDFQKGDIAEGYSVSREKKESFPLTVTSAQKNPTAFYLCASSRGRYGEQFFGPGTRLTVL.

This clone occurred once. The CDR3 loop reads CASSLDRDRTGPLNTEAFF. The DNA of the CDR3 is TGTGCCAGCAGCTTAGATCGAGATAGGACAGGGCCTCTGAACACTGAAGCTTTCTTT. The chain employs TRBV11-3 and TRBJ1-1; 8 positions match TRBD1. The length of the CDR3 is 19 residues. V shed 0 bases, J shed 0 bases, and the junction held 12 bases outside the gene matches. Germline assignment: CDR1 SGHNT and CDR2 YENEEA.